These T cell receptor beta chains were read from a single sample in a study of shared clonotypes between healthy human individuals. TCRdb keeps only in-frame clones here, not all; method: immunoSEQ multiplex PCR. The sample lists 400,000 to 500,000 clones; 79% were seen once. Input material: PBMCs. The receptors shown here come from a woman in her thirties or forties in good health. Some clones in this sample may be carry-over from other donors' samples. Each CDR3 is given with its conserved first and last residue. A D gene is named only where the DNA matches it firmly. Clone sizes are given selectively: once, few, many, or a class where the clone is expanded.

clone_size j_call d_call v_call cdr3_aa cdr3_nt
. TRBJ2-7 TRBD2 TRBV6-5 CASSKTSGRVVEQYF TGTGCCAGCAGTAAGACTAGCGGGAGGGTGGTCGAGCAGTACTTC
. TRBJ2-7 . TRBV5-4 CASSLERVTTGSEQYF TGTGCCAGCAGCTTGGAGCGCGTGACTACCGGCTCCGAGCAGTACTTC
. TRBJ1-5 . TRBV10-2 CASSEAVRQPQHF TGCGCCAGCAGTGAAGCGGTCAGACAGCCCCAGCATTTT
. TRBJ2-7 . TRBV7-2 CASSPWWDAYEQYF TGTGCCAGCAGCCCCTGGTGGGACGCCTACGAGCAGTACTTC
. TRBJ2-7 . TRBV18 CASSPGAGNYEQYF TGTGCCAGCTCACCCGGGGCAGGAAACTACGAGCAGTACTTC
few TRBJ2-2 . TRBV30 CAWRMNGNTGELFF TGTGCCTGGAGGATGAACGGGAACACCGGGGAGCTGTTTTTT
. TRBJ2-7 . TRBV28 CASSSQGSLREQYF TGTGCCAGCAGTTCACAGGGATCCCTCCGTGAGCAGTACTTC
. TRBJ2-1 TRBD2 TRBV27 CASTAGGTQQFF TGTGCCAGCACCGCGGGAGGCACTCAGCAGTTCTTC
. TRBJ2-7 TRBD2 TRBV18 CASSEQTSGTTYEQYF TGTGCCAGCTCAGAGCAGACTAGCGGCACTACCTACGAGCAGTACTTC
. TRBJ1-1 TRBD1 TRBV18 CASSQKGTVNTEAFF TGTGCCAGCTCACAAAAAGGGACAGTGAACACTGAAGCTTTCTTT
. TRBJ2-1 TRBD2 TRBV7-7 CASSSGGEPEQFF TGTGCCAGCAGCTCGGGGGGGGAGCCCGAGCAGTTCTTC
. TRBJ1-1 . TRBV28 CASSFIRRNTEAFF TGTGCCAGCAGTTTTATTAGGAGGAACACTGAAGCTTTCTTT
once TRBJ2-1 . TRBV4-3 CASSQERRGDEQFF TGCGCCAGCAGCCAAGAGAGGCGGGGTGATGAGCAGTTCTTC
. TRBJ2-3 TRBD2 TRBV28 CASSYLAGVDTQYF TGTGCCAGCAGTTACTTAGCGGGAGTGGATACGCAGTATTTT
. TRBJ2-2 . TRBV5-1 CASSLAGPNTGELFF TGCGCCAGCAGCTTGGCCGGGCCCAACACCGGGGAGCTGTTTTTT
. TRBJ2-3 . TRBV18 CASSPGGAADTQYF TGTGCCAGCTCACCAGGGGGAGCAGCAGATACGCAGTATTTT